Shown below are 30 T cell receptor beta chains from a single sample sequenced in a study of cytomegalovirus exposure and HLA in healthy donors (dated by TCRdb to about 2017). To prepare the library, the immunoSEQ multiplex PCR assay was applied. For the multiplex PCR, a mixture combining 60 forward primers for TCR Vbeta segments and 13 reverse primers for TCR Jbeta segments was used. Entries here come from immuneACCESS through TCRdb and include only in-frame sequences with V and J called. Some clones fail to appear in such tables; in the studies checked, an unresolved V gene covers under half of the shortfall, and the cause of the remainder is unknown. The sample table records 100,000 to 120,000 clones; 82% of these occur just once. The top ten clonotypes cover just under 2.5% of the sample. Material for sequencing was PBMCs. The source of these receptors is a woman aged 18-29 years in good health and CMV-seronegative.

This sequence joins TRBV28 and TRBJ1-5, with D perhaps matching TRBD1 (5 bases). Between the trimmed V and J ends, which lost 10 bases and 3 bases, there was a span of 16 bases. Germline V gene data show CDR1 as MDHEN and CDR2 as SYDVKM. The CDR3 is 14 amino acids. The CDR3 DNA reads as TGTGCCACCATAGGTCGGGGGAACAATCAGCCCCAGCATTTT. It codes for CATIGRGNNQPQHF.

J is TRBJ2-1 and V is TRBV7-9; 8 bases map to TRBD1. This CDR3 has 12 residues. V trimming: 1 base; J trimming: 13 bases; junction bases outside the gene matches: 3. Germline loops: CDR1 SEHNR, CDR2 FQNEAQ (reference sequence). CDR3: CASSLDGTGQFF. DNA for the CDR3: TGTGCCAGCAGCTTAGATGGGACAGGTCAGTTCTTC.

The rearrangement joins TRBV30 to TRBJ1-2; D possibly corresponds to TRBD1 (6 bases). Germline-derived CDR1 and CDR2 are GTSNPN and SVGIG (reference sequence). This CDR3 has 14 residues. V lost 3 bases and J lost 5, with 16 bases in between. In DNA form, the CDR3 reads TGTGCCTGGAGCGGACAGATAATTTCATATGGCTACACCTTC. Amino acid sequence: CAWSGQIISYGYTF.

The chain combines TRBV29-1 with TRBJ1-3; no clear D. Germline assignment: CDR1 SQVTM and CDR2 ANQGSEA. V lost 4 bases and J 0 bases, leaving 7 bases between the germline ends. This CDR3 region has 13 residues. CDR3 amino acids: CSVAGSSGNTIYF. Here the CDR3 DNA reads TGCAGCGTTGCAGGCAGCTCTGGAAACACCATATATTTT. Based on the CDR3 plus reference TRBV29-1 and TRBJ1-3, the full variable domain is SAVISQKPSRDICQRGTSLTIQCQVDSQVTMMFWYRQQPGQSLTLIATANQGSEATYESGFVIDKFPISRPNLTFSTLTVSNMSPEDSSIYLCSVAGSSGNTIYFGEGSWLTVV.

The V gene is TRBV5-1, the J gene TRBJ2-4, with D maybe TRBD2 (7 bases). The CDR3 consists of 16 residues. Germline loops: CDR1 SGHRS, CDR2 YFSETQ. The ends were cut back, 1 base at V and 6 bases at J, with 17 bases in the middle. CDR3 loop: CASSLSGTPGVNIQYF. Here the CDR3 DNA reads TGCGCCAGCAGCTTGAGCGGGACTCCAGGGGTAAACATTCAGTACTTC.

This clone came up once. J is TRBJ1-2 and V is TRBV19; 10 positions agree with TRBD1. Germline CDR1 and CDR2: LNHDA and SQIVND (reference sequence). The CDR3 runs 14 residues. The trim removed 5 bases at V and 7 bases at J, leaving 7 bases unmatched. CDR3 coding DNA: TGTGCCAGTAGTTTTTACCGGGACAGGGGTGGCTACACCTTC. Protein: CASSFYRDRGGYTF.

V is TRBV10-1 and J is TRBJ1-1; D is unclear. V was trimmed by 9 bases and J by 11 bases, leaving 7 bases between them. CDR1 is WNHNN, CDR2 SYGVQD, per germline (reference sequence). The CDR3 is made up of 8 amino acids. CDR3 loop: CARAMAFF. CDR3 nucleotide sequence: TGCGCCAGAGCTATGGCTTTCTTT.

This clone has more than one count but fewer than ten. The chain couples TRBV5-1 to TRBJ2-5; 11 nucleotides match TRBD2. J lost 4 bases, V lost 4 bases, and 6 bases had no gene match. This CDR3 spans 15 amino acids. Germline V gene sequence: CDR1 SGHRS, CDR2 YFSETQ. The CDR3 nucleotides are TGCGCCAGCAGCCCGACTAGCGGGAAAGGAGAGACCCAGTACTTC. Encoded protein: CASSPTSGKGETQYF.

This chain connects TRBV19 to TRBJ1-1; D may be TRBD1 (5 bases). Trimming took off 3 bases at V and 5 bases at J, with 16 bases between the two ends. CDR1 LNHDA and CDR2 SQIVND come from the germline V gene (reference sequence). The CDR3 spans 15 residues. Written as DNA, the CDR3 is TGTGCCAGTAGTATTCCCCGGTGGGGCAGGACTGAAGCTTTCTTT. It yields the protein CASSIPRWGRTEAFF.

In nucleotides, the CDR3 is TGTGCCACCAGCAGAGTCCCGGGAAGAGATACGCAGTATTTT. Amino acids: CATSRVPGRDTQYF. The chain recombines TRBV15 with TRBJ2-3; D is perhaps TRBD2 (5 bases). Germline lookup yields CDR1 LNHNV and CDR2 YYDKDF (reference sequence). The V and J ends lost 1 base and 5 bases respectively, with 10 bases between them. The CDR3 length is 14 residues.

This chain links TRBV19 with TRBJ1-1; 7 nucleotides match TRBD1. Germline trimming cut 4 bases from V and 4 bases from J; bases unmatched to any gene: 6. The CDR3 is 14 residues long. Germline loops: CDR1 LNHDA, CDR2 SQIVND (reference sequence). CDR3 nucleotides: TGTGCCAGTAGTACGACAGGGTGGGTCACTGAAGCTTTCTTT. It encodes CASSTTGWVTEAFF.

The CDR3 DNA reads TGTGCCAGCAGTTTATCTTCTGCCAGGGGCGATGAAAAACTGTTTTTT. Protein product: CASSLSSARGDEKLFF. The J gene is TRBJ1-4, the V gene TRBV27, with D possibly being TRBD1 (6 bases). V gave up 0 bases and J gave up 6 bases, with 14 bases separating them. Germline loops: CDR1 MNHEY, CDR2 SMNVEV (reference sequence). This CDR3 has 16 amino acids.

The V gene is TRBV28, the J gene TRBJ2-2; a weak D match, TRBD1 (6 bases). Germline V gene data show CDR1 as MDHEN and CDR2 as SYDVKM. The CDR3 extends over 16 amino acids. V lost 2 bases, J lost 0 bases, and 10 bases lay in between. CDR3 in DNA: TGTGCCAGCAGTTTACTGTGGGGGCCGAACACCGGGGAGCTGTTTTTT. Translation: CASSLLWGPNTGELFF. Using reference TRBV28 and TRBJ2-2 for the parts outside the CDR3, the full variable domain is DVKVTQSSRYLVKRTGEKVFLECVQDMDHENMFWYRQDPGLGLRLIYFSYDVKMKEKGDIPEGYSVSREKKERFSLILESASTNQTSMYLCASSLLWGPNTGELFFGEGSRLTVL.

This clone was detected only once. The CDR3 sequence is CAWSVSAGLGNSPLHF. CDR3 sequence (DNA): TGTGCCTGGAGTGTATCTGCGGGCCTAGGTAATTCACCCCTCCACTTT. V gene TRBV30 combines with J gene TRBJ1-6; D remains unclear. CDR3 size: 16 residues. CDR1 GTSNPN and CDR2 SVGIG come from the germline V gene (reference sequence). The ends were cut back, 0 bases at V and 6 bases at J, with 15 bases in the middle.

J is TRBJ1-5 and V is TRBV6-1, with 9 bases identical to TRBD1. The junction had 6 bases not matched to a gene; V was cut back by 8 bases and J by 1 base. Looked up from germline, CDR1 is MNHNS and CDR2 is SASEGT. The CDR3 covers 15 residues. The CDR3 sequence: CASRTGAMSNQPQHF. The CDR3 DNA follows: TGTGCCAGCCGGACAGGGGCCATGAGCAATCAGCCCCAGCATTTT.

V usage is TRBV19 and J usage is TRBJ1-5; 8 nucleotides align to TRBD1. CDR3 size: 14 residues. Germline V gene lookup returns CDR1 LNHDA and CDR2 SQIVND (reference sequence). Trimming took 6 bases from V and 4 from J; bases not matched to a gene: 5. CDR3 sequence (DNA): TGTGCCAGTAGCTCAACAGGGGGAAATCAGCCCCAGCATTTT. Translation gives CASSSTGGNQPQHF.

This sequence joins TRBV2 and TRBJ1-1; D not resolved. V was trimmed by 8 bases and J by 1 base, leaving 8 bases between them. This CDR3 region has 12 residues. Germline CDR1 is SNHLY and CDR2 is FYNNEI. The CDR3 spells CASANTNTEAFF. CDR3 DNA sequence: TGTGCCAGCGCCAACACGAACACTGAAGCTTTCTTT.

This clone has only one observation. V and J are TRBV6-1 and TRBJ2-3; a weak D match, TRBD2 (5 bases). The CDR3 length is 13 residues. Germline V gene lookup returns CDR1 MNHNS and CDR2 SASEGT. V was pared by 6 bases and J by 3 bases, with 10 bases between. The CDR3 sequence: CASRRVETDTQYF. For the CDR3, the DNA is TGTGCCAGCAGGAGGGTAGAGACAGATACGCAGTATTTT.

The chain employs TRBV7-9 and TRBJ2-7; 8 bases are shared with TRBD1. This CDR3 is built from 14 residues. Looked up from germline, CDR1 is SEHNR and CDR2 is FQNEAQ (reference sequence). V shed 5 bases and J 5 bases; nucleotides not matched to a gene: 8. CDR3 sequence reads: CASSARQGSHEQYF. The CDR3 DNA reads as TGTGCCAGCAGCGCGAGACAGGGGAGTCACGAGCAGTACTTC.

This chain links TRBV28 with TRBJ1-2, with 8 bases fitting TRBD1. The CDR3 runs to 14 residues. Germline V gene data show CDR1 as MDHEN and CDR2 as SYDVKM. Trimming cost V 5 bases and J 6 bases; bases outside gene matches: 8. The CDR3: CASSPLRTGNGYTF. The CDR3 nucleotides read TGTGCCAGCAGTCCCCTGAGGACAGGGAATGGCTACACCTTC.

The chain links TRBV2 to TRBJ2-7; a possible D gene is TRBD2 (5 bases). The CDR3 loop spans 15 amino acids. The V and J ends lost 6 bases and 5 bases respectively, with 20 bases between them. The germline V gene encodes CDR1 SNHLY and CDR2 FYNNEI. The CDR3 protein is CASSPINRDGNEQYF. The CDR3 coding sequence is TGTGCCAGCAGCCCAATAAACCGGGATGGGAACGAGCAGTACTTC.

CDR3 sequence (DNA): TGCGCCAGCAGCTCCCGAACAGGTCCCGAGGGGGCTGAAGCTTTCTTT. This translates into CASSSRTGPEGAEAFF. The chain couples TRBV5-1 to TRBJ1-1, with D possibly being TRBD1 (6 bases). Trimming stripped 3 bases from V and 6 bases from J, with 21 bases between. The CDR3 totals 16 residues. Germline V gene lookup returns CDR1 SGHRS and CDR2 YFSETQ.

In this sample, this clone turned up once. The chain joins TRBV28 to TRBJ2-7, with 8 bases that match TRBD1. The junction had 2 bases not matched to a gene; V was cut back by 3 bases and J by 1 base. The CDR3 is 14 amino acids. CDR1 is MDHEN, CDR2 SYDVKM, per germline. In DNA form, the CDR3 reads TGTGCCAGCAGTTTGACAGGGGAGTCCTACGAGCAGTACTTC. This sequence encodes CASSLTGESYEQYF.

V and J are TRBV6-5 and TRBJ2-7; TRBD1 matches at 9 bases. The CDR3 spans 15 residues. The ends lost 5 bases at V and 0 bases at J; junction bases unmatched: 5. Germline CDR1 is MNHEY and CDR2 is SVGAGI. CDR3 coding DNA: TGTGCCAGCAGTCCTGACAGGGGGAGCTCCTACGAGCAGTACGTC. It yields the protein CASSPDRGSSYEQYV.

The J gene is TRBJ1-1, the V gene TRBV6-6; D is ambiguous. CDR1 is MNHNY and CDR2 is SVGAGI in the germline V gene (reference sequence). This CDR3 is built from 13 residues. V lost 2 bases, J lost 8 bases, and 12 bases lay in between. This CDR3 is CASSYPLGGEAFF. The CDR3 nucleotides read TGTGCCAGCAGTTACCCACTCGGCGGAGAAGCTTTCTTT.

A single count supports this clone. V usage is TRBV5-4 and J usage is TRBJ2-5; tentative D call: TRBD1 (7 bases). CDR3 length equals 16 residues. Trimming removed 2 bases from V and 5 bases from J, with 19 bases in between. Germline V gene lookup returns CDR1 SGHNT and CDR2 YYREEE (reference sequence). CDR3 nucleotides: TGTGCCAGCAGCTTACCGGGGGCTGGGACAGCGGAGACCCAGTACTTC. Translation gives CASSLPGAGTAETQYF.

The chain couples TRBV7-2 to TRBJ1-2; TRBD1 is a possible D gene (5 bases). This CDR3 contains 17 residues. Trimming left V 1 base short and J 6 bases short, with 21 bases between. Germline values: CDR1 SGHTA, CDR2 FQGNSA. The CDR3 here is CASSLGISRGSGHGYTF. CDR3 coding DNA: TGTGCCAGCAGCTTAGGCATTAGTAGGGGAAGTGGGCATGGCTACACCTTC.

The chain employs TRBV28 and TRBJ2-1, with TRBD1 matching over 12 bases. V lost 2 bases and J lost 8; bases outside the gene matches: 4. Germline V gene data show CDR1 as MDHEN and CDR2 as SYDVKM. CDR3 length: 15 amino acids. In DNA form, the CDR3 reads TGTGCCAGCAGTTTAGGGACAGGGGGCCGGGATGAGCAGTTCTTC. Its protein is CASSLGTGGRDEQFF.

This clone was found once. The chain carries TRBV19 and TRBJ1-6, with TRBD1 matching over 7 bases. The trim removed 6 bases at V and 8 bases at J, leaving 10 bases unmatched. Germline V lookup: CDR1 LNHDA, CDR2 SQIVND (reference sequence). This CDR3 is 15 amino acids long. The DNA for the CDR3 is TGTGCCAGTAGCAGCCAGGGGGATTTTTATTCACCCCTCCACTTT. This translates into CASSSQGDFYSPLHF.

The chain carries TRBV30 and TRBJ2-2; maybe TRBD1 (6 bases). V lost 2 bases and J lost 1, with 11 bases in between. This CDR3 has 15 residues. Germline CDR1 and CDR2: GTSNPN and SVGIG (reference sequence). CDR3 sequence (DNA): TGTGCCTGGAGTCCCCCGGGACAGAACACCGGGGAGCTGTTTTTT. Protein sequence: CAWSPPGQNTGELFF.